This entry lists 23 T cell receptor beta chains sequenced from one sample in a study of regulatory T cells in long-lasting Graves disease. The time point here: persistent/refractory GD, antithyroid drugs over 5 years with positive TRAb. From PBMCs, RNA was extracted and then used to make the TCR library. Through Arm-PCR of CDR3 regions and iRepertoire HTBI primers, TCR beta libraries were built. TCRdb reprocessed the multiplex PCR reads via MiXCR and lists one record per CDR3 protein. This repertoire shows over 450,000 distinct CDR3 sequences, about a fifth found once; its top ten account for roughly 7%. The specimen was peripheral blood mononuclear cells (PBMCs), collected when the disease was refractory, from a patient treated with antithyroid drugs. These TCRs come from a female donor with Graves disease.

This clonotype was detected many times. The gene calls are TRBV6-2 or TRBV6-3 and TRBJ2-4; 10 bases fit TRBD2. Germline lookup yields CDR1 MNHEY and CDR2 SVGEGT. With V trimmed by 0 bases and J by 7 bases, 9 bases remained unmatched. The CDR3 extends over 17 amino acids. The CDR3 nucleotides read TGTGCCAGCAGTTACTCGGGCCTAGCGGGAGTGCAGAACATTCAGTACTTC. Translating it yields CASSYSGLAGVQNIQYF.

This clonotype was counted a few times. V gene TRBV20-1 combines with J gene TRBJ1-2; D might be TRBD1 (6 bases). Germline V gene data show CDR1 as DFQATT and CDR2 as SNEGSKA (reference sequence). The V end lost 7 bases, the J end lost 9 bases, and 15 bases lay between the germline ends. This CDR3 spans 11 amino acids. The CDR3 loop reads CSVPQGFSYTF. As DNA, the CDR3 is TGCAGTGTCCCTCAGGGGTTCAGCTACACCTTC.

The chain combines TRBV5-1 with TRBJ2-2, with D possibly being TRBD1 or TRBD2 (6 bases each). This CDR3 is 16 amino acids long. Germline V gene lookup returns CDR1 SGHRS and CDR2 YFSETQ. Trimming removed 0 bases from V and 6 bases from J, with 15 bases in between. CDR3 protein: CASSLVAGSGAGELFF. In nucleotides, the CDR3 is TGCGCCAGCAGCTTGGTTGCGGGATCAGGGGCCGGGGAGCTGTTTTTT.

This clonotype was picked up many times. This chain uses TRBV6-1 with TRBJ2-2; a possible D gene is TRBD1 (6 bases). The V and J ends lost 6 bases and 1 base respectively, with 12 bases between them. CDR3 length: 15 residues. Germline CDR1 reads MNHNS; CDR2 reads SASEGT. The CDR3 DNA follows: TGTGCCAGCAGCGCAATACAGGGGAACACCGGGGAGCTGTTTTTT. As protein: CASSAIQGNTGELFF.

This clonotype was observed at least ten times. The chain combines TRBV15 with TRBJ1-2; D gene ambiguous. Trimming removed 8 bases from V and 3 bases from J, with 13 bases in between. Germline CDR1 reads LNHNV; CDR2 reads YYDKDF (reference sequence). CDR3 size: 13 residues. The CDR3 here is CATGEGLDYGYTF. The DNA for the CDR3 is TGTGCCACCGGAGAGGGATTGGACTATGGCTACACCTTC.

Details on this clonotype: Possible read error: a much larger clone is one base away. This chain connects TRBV12-3 or TRBV12-4 to TRBJ1-1; no firm D call. The CDR3 has 14 residues. This CDR3 reads CASSLSYGHTGAFF. CDR3 DNA sequence: TGTGCCAGCAGTTTGTCATACGGGCACACTGGAGCTTTCTTT.

This clonotype was seen more than once but under ten times. The chain has TRBV13 and TRBJ2-7; 7 bases fit TRBD1. This CDR3 spans 14 amino acids. Germline loops: CDR1 PRHDT, CDR2 FYEKMQ (reference sequence). V gave up 5 bases and J gave up 3 bases; unmatched junction bases: 7. This CDR3 is CASSSWDSLYEQYF. The CDR3 coding sequence is TGTGCCAGCAGCAGCTGGGACAGCCTCTACGAGCAGTACTTC.

The chain links TRBV20-1 to TRBJ2-5, with a weak D call TRBD1 (5 bases). The V end was cut by 0 bases, the J end by 4 bases, with 9 bases between. Germline-derived CDR1 and CDR2 are DFQATT and SNEGSKA (reference sequence). The CDR3 is 13 amino acids. CDR3 amino acids: CSARDTGIETQYF. CDR3 nucleotides: TGCAGTGCTAGAGATACAGGAATAGAGACCCAGTACTTC.

This clonotype was observed many times. The V and J genes are TRBV20-1 and TRBJ2-5; 10 positions match TRBD2. Germline CDR1 reads DFQATT; CDR2 reads SNEGSKA (reference sequence). V was pared by 3 bases and J by 2 bases, with 9 bases of the junction left unmatched. The CDR3 runs to 16 residues. The CDR3 here is CSASRIGLAEQETQYF. CDR3 nucleotides: TGCAGTGCTAGCAGGATAGGACTAGCGGAACAAGAGACCCAGTACTTC.

Concerning this clonotype: This could be a read error, since a much larger clone is one nucleotide away. The rearrangement joins TRBV3-1 to TRBJ1-1, with 7 bases identical to TRBD1. This CDR3 has 14 amino acids. CDR1 and CDR2 (germline): LGHDT, YNNKEL (reference sequence). CDR3 amino acids: CASSPGQENTEASF. The CDR3 nucleotides are TGTGCCAGCAGCCCCGGACAGGAGAACACTGAAGCTTCCTTT.

Many counts were recorded for this clonotype. This chain uses TRBV27 with TRBJ1-2; D unclear. The V and J ends lost 6 bases and 11 bases respectively, with 22 bases between them. CDR1 is MNHEY and CDR2 is SMNVEV in the germline V gene (reference sequence). The CDR3 sequence is 14 residues long. The CDR3 is CASRSNWAGIGYTF. The CDR3 DNA reads TGTGCCAGCAGATCAAACTGGGCGGGAATTGGATACACCTTC.

The chain has TRBV19 and TRBJ1-6, with D possibly TRBD1 on 5 matching bases. The CDR3 runs to 15 residues. V was cut by 3 bases and J by 7 bases, with 13 bases left in between. Germline lookup yields CDR1 LNHDA and CDR2 SQIVND (reference sequence). The CDR3 DNA sequence: TGTGCCAGTAGTATCGGGGGATATGGCAATTCACCCCTCCACTTT. Residues: CASSIGGYGNSPLHF.

The chain joins TRBV12-3 or TRBV12-4 to TRBJ1-1, with D hard to call. The J call may not be correct, given that the DNA end is closer to TRBJ2-7. CDR3 length: 12 residues. CDR3 nucleotides: TGTGCCAGCAGTTTCGATGTGAGCGAGCAGTACTTC. Protein sequence: CASSFDVSEQYF.

This clonotype has ten or more counts. This chain connects TRBV29-1 to TRBJ1-4; D is uncertain. Germline V gene data show CDR1 as SQVTM and CDR2 as ANQGSEA. The CDR3 is 13 amino acids. V lost 4 bases to trimming and J lost 6 bases, with 12 bases between them. Written as DNA, the CDR3 is TGCAGCGTTGGTCGGAAAACCGATGAAAAACTGTTTTTT. Translating gives CSVGRKTDEKLFF.

This clonotype was observed at least ten times. The rearrangement uses TRBV28 and TRBJ2-4; 7 nucleotides align to TRBD2. The germline V gene encodes CDR1 MDHEN and CDR2 SYDVKM. The CDR3 consists of 17 residues. V lost 6 bases to trimming and J lost 6 bases; unmatched junction nucleotides: 17. In DNA, the CDR3 is TGTGCCAGCAGACAACTACGAGCGGGGTTTTCGGGAAACATTCAGTACTTC. Protein product: CASRQLRAGFSGNIQYF. Full variable domain (rest looked up from reference TRBV28 and TRBJ2-4): DVKVTQSSRYLVKRTGEKVFLECVQDMDHENMFWYRQDPGLGLRLIYFSYDVKMKEKGDIPEGYSVSREKKERFSLILESASTNQTSMYLCASRQLRAGFSGNIQYFGAGTRLSVL.

The chain is built from TRBV7-2 and TRBJ1-2, with 12 bases lining up with TRBD1. The ends lost 5 bases at V and 4 bases at J; junction bases unmatched: 14. The CDR3 runs 18 residues. Germline V gene lookup returns CDR1 SGHTA and CDR2 FQGNSA. Here the CDR3 DNA reads TGTGCCAGCAGCCCGCATGCCGGGACAGGGGGCGCGACCTATGGCTACACCTTC. It is translated as CASSPHAGTGGATYGYTF.

The gene calls are TRBV11-2 and TRBJ2-7; no reliable D call. Deletions cut 3 bases from V and 0 bases from J, with 18 bases between. The CDR3 has 17 residues. Germline lookup yields CDR1 SGHAT and CDR2 FQNNGV. In nucleotides, the CDR3 is TGTGCCAGCAGCTTTCCCATCACAGATCTTCCCTCCTACGAGCAGTACTTC. Protein: CASSFPITDLPSYEQYF.

The table lists this clonotype with a few counts. V usage is TRBV6-1 and J usage is TRBJ1-1; D gene ambiguous. The germline V gene encodes CDR1 MNHNS and CDR2 SASEGT. The CDR3 has 11 residues. V lost 6 bases, J lost 9 bases, and 11 bases lay in between. DNA of the CDR3: TGTGCCAGCAGCCTGTCCGTCAAAGCTTTCTTT. Encoded protein: CASSLSVKAFF.

This clonotype was seen ten or more times. The chain combines TRBV10-3 with TRBJ2-7, with D unresolved. The CDR3 length is 11 residues. Germline V lookup: CDR1 ENHRY, CDR2 SYGVKD. V was pared by 3 bases and J by 2 bases, with 2 bases between. The CDR3 is CAISETYEQYF. CDR3 nucleotides: TGTGCCATCAGTGAAACCTACGAGCAGTACTTC.

There are a few counts of this clonotype. The chain couples TRBV9 to TRBJ1-6; 8 positions match TRBD1. The junction had 10 bases not matched to a gene; V was cut back by 4 bases and J by 10 bases. Germline CDR1 SGDLS, CDR2 YYNGEE. This CDR3 comprises 15 residues. CDR3 in DNA: TGTGCCAGCAGCTGGACAGGGTCAGGCGTATCACCCCTCCACTTT. It codes for CASSWTGSGVSPLHF.

The CDR3 loop reads CASSQRLGLGAFF. CDR3 sequence (DNA): TGTGCCAGCAGCCAAAGATTGGGCCTCGGAGCTTTCTTT. The chain has TRBV14 and TRBJ1-1; D call uncertain. Trimming took off 2 bases at V and 10 bases at J, with 14 bases between the two ends. Per the germline V gene, CDR1 is SGHDN and CDR2 is FVKESK. CDR3 length equals 13 residues.

This clonotype appeared a few times. This chain links TRBV13 with TRBJ2-1, with 14 nucleotides matching TRBD2. There are 16 residues in the CDR3. Per the germline V gene, CDR1 is PRHDT and CDR2 is FYEKMQ (reference sequence). The V and J ends lost 6 bases and 9 bases, in that order; junction bases with no gene match: 10. This CDR3 reads CASRRTSGGWYSEQFF. The CDR3, as DNA: TGTGCCAGCAGAAGGACTAGCGGGGGGTGGTATAGTGAGCAGTTCTTC. Supplemented by reference TRBV13 and TRBJ2-1, the full variable domain reads AAGVIQSPRHLIKEKRETATLKCYPIPRHDTVYWYQQGPGQDPQFLISFYEKMQSDKGSIPDRFSAQQFSDYHSELNMSSLELGDSALYFCASRRTSGGWYSEQFFGPGTRLTVL.

This clonotype was counted a single time. The V gene is TRBV7-3, the J gene TRBJ2-7, with TRBD2 identical over 8 bases. This CDR3 is 14 amino acids long. Germline V lookup: CDR1 SGHTA, CDR2 FQGTGA. The V and J ends lost 0 bases and 6 bases, in that order; junction bases with no gene match: 4. CDR3 region: CASSLTTGGPEQYF. The DNA for the CDR3 is TGTGCCAGCAGCTTAACGACGGGGGGGCCCGAGCAGTACTTC.